What follows are 30 T cell receptor beta chains derived from one specimen sequenced in a study of control samples from healthy donors and cancer patients. Assay: immunoSEQ multiplex PCR; the TCRdb copy retains only in-frame clones and omits some. The sample lists about 83,000 clones; roughly nine tenths were seen once. The material sequenced was blood. These TCRs come from a man aged 50-60 years in good health.

V gene TRBV19 combines with J gene TRBJ1-1, with 7 bases aligning to TRBD1. Germline CDR1 and CDR2: LNHDA and SQIVND (reference sequence). V shed 5 bases and J 6 bases; nucleotides not matched to a gene: 6. The CDR3 is made up of 13 amino acids. CDR3: CASSRQGGSEAFF. For the CDR3, the DNA is TGTGCCAGTAGTCGACAGGGAGGGTCTGAAGCTTTCTTT.

V is TRBV15 and J is TRBJ2-5, with 7 bases aligning to TRBD1. The length of the CDR3 is 15 residues. Per the germline V gene, CDR1 is LNHNV and CDR2 is YYDKDF (reference sequence). After removal of 5 bases from V and 3 bases from J, the junction contained 9 bases not matched to a gene. This CDR3 reads CATSEQGTAEETQYF. The CDR3 DNA is TGTGCCACCAGCGAACAGGGGACCGCGGAAGAGACCCAGTACTTC.

The CDR3 sequence: CAWTGTGGTEAFF. CDR3 nucleotides: TGTGCCTGGACCGGGACAGGGGGGACTGAAGCTTTCTTT. J is TRBJ1-1 and V is TRBV30; 11 positions agree with TRBD1. The CDR3 extends over 13 amino acids. Trimming cost V 4 bases and J 5 bases; bases outside gene matches: 3. Germline CDR1 reads GTSNPN; CDR2 reads SVGIG (reference sequence).

The rearrangement uses TRBV5-1 and TRBJ2-6; D uncertain. The CDR3 contains 16 residues. Germline-derived CDR1 and CDR2 are SGHRS and YFSETQ. V was cut by 4 bases and J by 0 bases, with 11 bases left in between. CDR3 residues: CASSAGSYSGANVLTF. The CDR3 DNA reads TGCGCCAGCAGCGCTGGGTCGTACTCTGGGGCCAACGTCCTGACTTTC.

V is TRBV20-1 and J is TRBJ2-1; the D is unclear. The V and J ends lost 0 bases and 8 bases respectively, with 5 bases between them. This CDR3 has 11 residues. CDR1 and CDR2 (germline): DFQATT, SNEGSKA (reference sequence). The CDR3 here is CSARDVDEQFF. CDR3 sequence (DNA): TGCAGTGCTAGAGATGTTGATGAGCAGTTCTTC.

V gene TRBV2 combines with J gene TRBJ2-1, with D tentatively TRBD1 (6 bases). Looked up from germline, CDR1 is SNHLY and CDR2 is FYNNEI. This CDR3 comprises 13 residues. Trimming stripped 5 bases from V and 12 bases from J, with 17 bases between. The CDR3 coding sequence is TGTGCCAGCAGTTTACAGGGCCCCGTTGCGCAGTTCTTC. Translating it yields CASSLQGPVAQFF.

The chain combines TRBV6-4 with TRBJ1-5; tentatively, D is TRBD1 (6 bases). V shed 3 bases and J shed 6 bases, with 12 bases lying between them. This CDR3 has 14 residues. Germline CDR1 is MRHNA and CDR2 is SNTAGT. The DNA for the CDR3 is TGTGCCAGCAGTGAGGGGGGCGCGCGTCAGCCCCAGCATTTT. Its protein product is CASSEGGARQPQHF.

This chain links TRBV12-5 with TRBJ1-3, with D possibly being TRBD1 (6 bases). The CDR3 totals 16 residues. V was clipped by 0 bases and J by 4 bases, with 13 bases between them. Per the germline V gene, CDR1 is LGHNT and CDR2 is FRNRAP. The CDR3 sequence is CASGLVDRTRGNTIYF. CDR3 DNA: TGTGCTAGTGGTTTGGTAGACAGGACAAGGGGAAACACCATATATTTT. Complete variable domain (other parts from reference TRBV12-5 and TRBJ1-3): DARVTQTPRHKVTEMGQEVTMRCQPILGHNTVFWYRQTMMQGLELLAYFRNRAPLDDSGMPKDRFSAEMPDATLATLKIQPSEPRDSAVYFCASGLVDRTRGNTIYFGEGSWLTVV.

The genes are TRBV30 and TRBJ1-2; unclear D gene. CDR3 length: 12 residues. V was trimmed by 2 bases and J by 8 bases, leaving 12 bases between them. The V gene's germline CDR1 is GTSNPN and CDR2 SVGIG (reference sequence). The DNA for the CDR3 is TGTGCCTGGAGTCTTGGACCGCGGGGCTACACCTTC. It translates to CAWSLGPRGYTF.

The chain uses TRBV7-8 and TRBJ1-4; D is uncertain. This CDR3 region has 16 residues. Trimming stripped 5 bases from V and 0 bases from J, with 13 bases between. Germline loops: CDR1 SGHVS, CDR2 FQNEAQ. CDR3 in amino acids: CASSPVRRTTNEKLFF. For the CDR3, the DNA is TGTGCCAGCAGCCCCGTCCGAAGGACAACTAATGAAAAACTGTTTTTT.

The V and J genes are TRBV7-9 and TRBJ1-4, with D maybe TRBD1 (5 bases). Trimming pared 0 bases from V and 4 bases from J, leaving 15 bases between. Germline V gene data show CDR1 as SEHNR and CDR2 as FQNEAQ (reference sequence). CDR3 length equals 17 residues. CDR3 in DNA: TGTGCCAGCAGCTTAGCCCCAGGCAGGGAGAATAATGAAAAACTGTTTTTT. Translated, it gives CASSLAPGRENNEKLFF.

This chain uses TRBV18 with TRBJ2-2; D is unclear. Germline values: CDR1 KGHSH, CDR2 LQKENI. V shed 6 bases and J shed 3 bases, with 5 bases lying between them. This CDR3 is 12 amino acids long. The CDR3 region is CASSLYTGELFF. The DNA for the CDR3 is TGTGCCAGCTCCCTGTACACCGGGGAGCTGTTTTTT.

The chain combines TRBV6-5 with TRBJ1-2, with D uncertain. CDR3 length: 15 amino acids. Germline CDR1 is MNHEY and CDR2 is SVGAGI. V was cut by 2 bases and J by 4 bases, with 14 bases left in between. The CDR3, as DNA: TGTGCCAGCAGTTACCACCCTAAGGAGCCCTATGGCTACACCTTC. Protein sequence: CASSYHPKEPYGYTF.

The J gene is TRBJ1-2, the V gene TRBV21-1. TRBV21-1 is termed a pseudogene. CDR3 length: 14 residues. The CDR3 coding sequence is TGTGCCAGCAGCTTCCAGAGAGCTAACTATGGCTACACCTTC. Its protein product is CASSFQRANYGYTF.

The chain joins TRBV27 to TRBJ1-2, with no clear D. The V gene lost 4 bases and the J gene lost 6 bases, with 15 bases spanning the gap. There are 14 residues in the CDR3. Germline V gives CDR1 MNHEY, CDR2 SMNVEV (reference sequence). CDR3 sequence: CASSSDWKRDGYTF. The CDR3 bases are TGTGCCAGCAGTTCGGACTGGAAGAGGGATGGCTACACCTTC.

The chain employs TRBV4-3 and TRBJ1-2; D gene uncertain. This CDR3 is 13 amino acids long. CDR1 LGHNA and CDR2 YSLEER come from the germline V gene. V was trimmed by 1 base and J by 5 bases, leaving 8 bases between them. CDR3 sequence reads: CASSQGSPYGYTF. CDR3 in DNA: TGCGCCAGCAGCCAAGGGTCGCCTTATGGCTACACCTTC.

The chain joins TRBV11-2 to TRBJ1-5; the D is unclear. CDR3 length equals 13 residues. V gave up 3 bases and J gave up 4 bases, with 7 bases separating them. Germline loops: CDR1 SGHAT, CDR2 FQNNGV. The CDR3 region is CASSFGPNQPQHF. The CDR3 bases are TGTGCCAGCAGCTTCGGCCCTAATCAGCCCCAGCATTTT.

This chain connects TRBV30 to TRBJ1-4; 9 nucleotides agree with TRBD1. The CDR3 contains 15 residues. CDR1 GTSNPN and CDR2 SVGIG come from the germline V gene (reference sequence). Trimming removed 3 bases from V and 8 bases from J; junction bases left unmatched: 10. CDR3 protein: CAWSIQGALNEKLFF. As DNA, the CDR3 is TGTGCCTGGAGCATACAGGGGGCTCTTAACGAAAAACTGTTTTTT.

CDR3 bases: TGCGCCAGCAGTCTAAGGGGAGTCGTCACTGAAGCTTTCTTT. It yields the protein CASSLRGVVTEAFF. V usage is TRBV5-1 and J usage is TRBJ1-1; perhaps TRBD1 as D (5 bases). This CDR3 is 14 amino acids long. CDR1 SGHRS and CDR2 YFSETQ come from the germline V gene. Trimming removed 5 bases from V and 4 bases from J, with 15 bases in between.

This chain connects TRBV12-3 or TRBV12-4 to TRBJ1-1; no definite D call. V was pared by 5 bases and J by 6 bases, with 13 bases between. This CDR3 region has 13 residues. The CDR3 coding sequence is TGTGCCAGCAGTGCCTCGAGCCCACCTGAAGCTTTCTTT. Encoded protein: CASSASSPPEAFF.

Concerning this clone itself: Other DNA variants within this sample encode the same CDR3. V gene TRBV19 combines with J gene TRBJ2-2; the D gene could be TRBD1 or TRBD2 (5 bases each). CDR1 and CDR2 (germline): LNHDA, SQIVND (reference sequence). Trimming removed 6 bases from V and 8 bases from J, with 10 bases in between. This CDR3 comprises 12 residues. The DNA of the CDR3 is TGTGCCAGTAGGGGGGTGACAGGGGAGCTGTTTTTT. Translated, it gives CASRGVTGELFF. Using reference TRBV19 and TRBJ2-2 for the parts outside the CDR3, the full variable domain is DGGITQSPKYLFRKEGQNVTLSCEQNLNHDAMYWYRQDPGQGLRLIYYSQIVNDFQKGDIAEGYSVSREKKESFPLTVTSAQKNPTAFYLCASRGVTGELFFGEGSRLTVL.

This clone was observed a few times. The gene calls are TRBV2 and TRBJ1-2; possible D gene TRBD1, 5 bases. V was clipped by 9 bases and J by 0 bases, with 11 bases between them. CDR1 SNHLY and CDR2 FYNNEI come from the germline V gene. The CDR3 extends over 13 amino acids. CDR3 nucleotides: TGTGCCAGACAGGATCTTACTAACTATGGCTACACCTTC. This translates into CARQDLTNYGYTF. The full variable domain, with the rest looked up from reference TRBV2 and TRBJ1-2, is EPEVTQTPSHQVTQMGQEVILRCVPISNHLYFYWYRQILGQKVEFLVSFYNNEISEKSEIFDDQFSVERPDGSNFTLKIRSTKLEDSAMYFCARQDLTNYGYTFGSGTRLTVV.

The chain joins TRBV4-3 to TRBJ1-1; D is unresolved. Germline values: CDR1 LGHNA, CDR2 YSLEER. The CDR3 sequence is 13 residues long. V was trimmed by 1 base and J by 6 bases, leaving 9 bases between them. CDR3 in DNA: TGCGCCAGCAGCCAAGTCCGAGGGTCTGAAGCTTTCTTT. The encoded protein is CASSQVRGSEAFF.

The chain couples TRBV7-9 to TRBJ1-1; a possible D gene is TRBD1 (6 bases). Trimming removed 4 bases at V and 1 base at J, with 13 bases between. Germline V gene data show CDR1 as SEHNR and CDR2 as FQNEAQ (reference sequence). CDR3 length: 15 residues. In DNA form, the CDR3 reads TGTGCCAGCAGCTATTTCTCGACAGGGAACACTGAAGCTTTCTTT. Residues: CASSYFSTGNTEAFF.

This rearrangement joins TRBV5-1 to TRBJ2-3; no reliable D call. Germline V lookup: CDR1 SGHRS, CDR2 YFSETQ. Trimming pared 2 bases from V and 2 bases from J, leaving 12 bases between. This CDR3 region has 15 residues. CDR3 loop: CASSFVPRPTDTQYF. The DNA for the CDR3 is TGCGCCAGCAGCTTCGTCCCGCGGCCCACAGATACGCAGTATTTT.

The chain combines TRBV7-2 with TRBJ1-5; TRBD1 aligns across 8 bases. There are 15 residues in the CDR3. Germline V gene lookup returns CDR1 SGHTA and CDR2 FQGNSA. V shed 4 bases, J shed 3 bases, and the junction held 5 bases outside the gene matches. CDR3 in DNA: TGTGCCAGCAGCTCCTCGGGACAGGTCAATCAGCCCCAGCATTTT. Its protein is CASSSSGQVNQPQHF.

The rearrangement joins TRBV6-1 to TRBJ2-7, with a possible D match to TRBD1 (6 bases). The CDR3 spans 14 residues. The ends were cut back, 1 base at V and 6 bases at J, with 13 bases in the middle. Germline CDR1 is MNHNS and CDR2 is SASEGT. The CDR3 DNA is TGTGCCAGCAGTGAAGACAGGGTACTCGGCGAGCAGTACTTC. Protein: CASSEDRVLGEQYF.

This sequence joins TRBV10-3 and TRBJ1-4; maybe TRBD1 (6 bases). With 3 bases removed from V and 3 bases from J, the gap between germline ends came to 8 bases. The CDR3 covers 14 residues. Germline CDR1 reads ENHRY; CDR2 reads SYGVKD. The DNA of the CDR3 is TGTGCCATCAGTGACTCAGGGGCTAATGAAAAACTGTTTTTT. This encodes CAISDSGANEKLFF.

The chain employs TRBV29-1 and TRBJ2-3, with TRBD2 identical over 12 bases. The trim removed 7 bases at V and 7 bases at J, leaving 9 bases unmatched. The CDR3 length is 14 residues. Germline values: CDR1 SQVTM, CDR2 ANQGSEA. The CDR3 region has the DNA TGCAGCGCCCCTAGCGGGGGGGCTAAATATACGCAGTATTTT. This codes for CSAPSGGAKYTQYF.

This clone was counted a single time. This chain uses TRBV11-2 with TRBJ1-2; D call uncertain. Trimming took 4 bases from V and 0 from J, leaving 0 bases between them. Germline V gives CDR1 SGHAT, CDR2 FQNNGV. The CDR3 totals 11 residues. The chain's CDR3 is CASSSNYGYTF. CDR3 bases: TGTGCCAGCAGCTCTAACTATGGCTACACCTTC.